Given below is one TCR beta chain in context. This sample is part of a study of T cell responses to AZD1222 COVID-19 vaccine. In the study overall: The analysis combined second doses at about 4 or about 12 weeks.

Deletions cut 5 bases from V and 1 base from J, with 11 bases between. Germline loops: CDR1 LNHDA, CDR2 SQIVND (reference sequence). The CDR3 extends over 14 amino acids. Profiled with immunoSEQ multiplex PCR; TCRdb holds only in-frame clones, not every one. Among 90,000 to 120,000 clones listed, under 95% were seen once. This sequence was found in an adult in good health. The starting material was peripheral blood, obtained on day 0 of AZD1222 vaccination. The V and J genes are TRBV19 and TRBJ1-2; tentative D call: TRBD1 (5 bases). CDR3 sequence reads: CASSVNGGNYGYTF. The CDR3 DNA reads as TGTGCCAGTAGTGTCAACGGGGGTAACTATGGCTACACCTTC. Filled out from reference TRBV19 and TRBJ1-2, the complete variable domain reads DGGITQSPKYLFRKEGQNVTLSCEQNLNHDAMYWYRQDPGQGLRLIYYSQIVNDFQKGDIAEGYSVSREKKESFPLTVTSAQKNPTAFYLCASSVNGGNYGYTFGSGTRLTVV.